Below, 11 T cell receptor beta chains from the same sample are listed, as sequenced in a study of shared clonotypes between healthy human individuals. Only in-frame clones appear in the TCRdb table, and some are missing; sequencing was by immunoSEQ multiplex PCR. The sample includes hundreds of thousands of clones, approximately 73% seen only once; the top ten take 1.5% to 2%. The material sequenced was memory CD4+ T cells sorted from blood. Described subset: CD45RA-negative fraction. These receptor sequences come from a woman aged 25 to 39 in good health.

V usage is TRBV28 and J usage is TRBJ2-1, with TRBD1 as a possible D gene (6 bases). CDR3 length: 16 amino acids. From germline, CDR1 is MDHEN and CDR2 SYDVKM. Trimming pared 5 bases from V and 1 base from J, leaving 15 bases between. CDR3 sequence: CASSLHGDNSYNEQFF. CDR3 bases: TGTGCCAGCAGTCTCCACGGGGACAATTCCTACAATGAGCAGTTCTTC.

The V and J genes are TRBV20-1 and TRBJ1-2; D not resolved. Trimming took off 6 bases at V and 5 bases at J, with 10 bases between the two ends. CDR1 and CDR2 (germline): DFQATT, SNEGSKA (reference sequence). The CDR3 extends over 11 amino acids. The CDR3 DNA follows: TGCAGTGCCCTGGGTAGTTATGGCTACACCTTC. Its translation is CSALGSYGYTF.

This clone was counted a few times. This chain joins TRBV28 and TRBJ2-7; 11 nucleotides align to TRBD2. V trimming: 6 bases; J trimming: 2 bases; junction bases outside the gene matches: 6. The CDR3 totals 15 residues. CDR1 and CDR2 from the germline V gene are MDHEN and SYDVKM. The CDR3 coding sequence is TGTGCCAGCAGCCTGACTAGCGGGGCCGCCTACGAGCAGTACTTC. Translating it yields CASSLTSGAAYEQYF.

The genes are TRBV6-5 and TRBJ1-5; D perhaps matches TRBD1 (5 bases). This CDR3 spans 15 amino acids. Between the trimmed V and J ends, which lost 0 bases and 4 bases, there was a span of 10 bases. Germline CDR1 reads MNHEY; CDR2 reads SVGAGI. CDR3: CASSYSGAVNQPQHF. The CDR3 DNA reads as TGTGCCAGCAGTTACTCAGGGGCTGTAAATCAGCCCCAGCATTTT.

This chain links TRBV2 with TRBJ1-2, with TRBD1 as a possible D gene (6 bases). Between the trimmed V and J ends, which lost 7 bases and 1 base, there was a span of 13 bases. The CDR3 is 14 amino acids. Germline values: CDR1 SNHLY, CDR2 FYNNEI. The CDR3 DNA reads as TGTGCCAGCATCGAAAGGGGGAATAACTATGGCTACACCTTC. Encoded protein: CASIERGNNYGYTF.

This clone appeared once. The CDR3: CASTGQSVNQPQHF. The CDR3 coding sequence is TGTGCCAGCACGGGACAGAGTGTCAATCAGCCCCAGCATTTT. The rearrangement links TRBV2 to TRBJ1-5; 7 nucleotides agree with TRBD1. The V gene's germline CDR1 is SNHLY and CDR2 FYNNEI. The CDR3 runs 14 residues. V shed 7 bases, J shed 3 bases, and the junction held 6 bases outside the gene matches. Together with reference TRBV2 and TRBJ1-5, the CDR3 gives the full variable domain: EPEVTQTPSHQVTQMGQEVILRCVPISNHLYFYWYRQILGQKVEFLVSFYNNEISEKSEIFDDQFSVERPDGSNFTLKIRSTKLEDSAMYFCASTGQSVNQPQHFGDGTRLSIL.

The rearrangement links TRBV6-4 to TRBJ2-2; tentatively, D is TRBD1 (5 bases). The CDR3 extends over 13 amino acids. Germline-derived CDR1 and CDR2 are MRHNA and SNTAGT. Trimming removed 5 bases from V and 4 bases from J, with 8 bases in between. The CDR3 region has the DNA TGTGCCAGCAGTAGTCAGGGCACCGGGGAGCTGTTTTTT. It translates to CASSSQGTGELFF.

The V and J genes are TRBV28 and TRBJ2-3; unclear D gene. Per germline, CDR1 MDHEN and CDR2 SYDVKM. With 2 bases removed from V and 1 base from J, the gap between germline ends came to 10 bases. The CDR3 extends over 15 amino acids. The CDR3 DNA reads as TGTGCCAGCAGTTTAGGCCAGTCAGGCACAGATACGCAGTATTTT. Translated: CASSLGQSGTDTQYF.

As for this clone: The identical CDR3 is also encoded by other nucleotide sequences in the sample. CDR3 amino acids: CASSRERYNEQFF. In DNA form, the CDR3 reads TGTGCCAGCTCGCGGGAGCGGTACAATGAGCAGTTCTTC. V and J are TRBV6-4 and TRBJ2-1, with TRBD2 matching 7 bases. The CDR3 extends over 13 amino acids. The germline CDR1 and CDR2 sequences are MRHNA and SNTAGT. After removal of 8 bases from V and 4 bases from J, the junction contained 5 bases not matched to a gene.

The chain couples TRBV28 to TRBJ2-3, with D perhaps TRBD1 or TRBD2 (5 bases each). With 2 bases removed from V and 10 bases from J, the gap between germline ends came to 10 bases. The germline V gene has CDR1 MDHEN and CDR2 SYDVKM. The CDR3 sequence is 12 residues long. The CDR3 sequence: CASSLTGDAQYF. The DNA for the CDR3 is TGTGCCAGCAGTTTAACCGGGGACGCGCAGTATTTT. Based on the CDR3 plus reference TRBV28 and TRBJ2-3, the full variable domain is DVKVTQSSRYLVKRTGEKVFLECVQDMDHENMFWYRQDPGLGLRLIYFSYDVKMKEKGDIPEGYSVSREKKERFSLILESASTNQTSMYLCASSLTGDAQYFGPGTRLTVL.

The genes are TRBV28 and TRBJ2-5; the match to TRBD2 covers 9 bases. The junction had 6 bases not matched to a gene; V was cut back by 8 bases and J by 11 bases. Germline CDR1 is MDHEN and CDR2 is SYDVKM. The CDR3 runs 11 residues. The CDR3 sequence: CASCRLAEQYF. Here the CDR3 DNA reads TGTGCCAGCTGTCGACTAGCGGAGCAGTACTTC. The entire variable domain, with the rest obtained from reference TRBV28 and TRBJ2-5, is as follows: DVKVTQSSRYLVKRTGEKVFLECVQDMDHENMFWYRQDPGLGLRLIYFSYDVKMKEKGDIPEGYSVSREKKERFSLILESASTNQTSMYLCASCRLAEQYFGPGTRLLVL.